This TCR beta chain stems from a study of shared clonotypes between healthy human individuals. Whole-study findings and limits: Rarefaction showed that sequencing of sorted subsets was incomplete (despite large depth).

Points on this clone: Its antigen remains unknown.

Sequenced by immunoSEQ multiplex PCR; TCRdb stores in-frame clones only, minus some. The table shows 2 million to 3 million clones, with roughly 93% occurring only once. The CDR3 consists of 13 residues. Germline values: CDR1 MGHRA, CDR2 YSYEKL. The V end was cut by 1 base, the J end by 3 bases, with 6 bases between. In the CD4+ fraction, cells were divided into CD45RA+ naive and CD45RA-negative memory subsets. This clonotype was obtained from a man between 18 and 35 years old in good health. Some clones in this sample may be carry-over from other donors' samples. This rearrangement joins TRBV4-1 to TRBJ2-5; D remains unclear. Sequences were obtained from naive CD4+ T cells from PBMCs. The subset here: CD45RA+ positively selected. The CDR3, as DNA: TGCGCCAGCAGCCAAGTCTCGGAAGAGACCCAGTACTTC. This encodes CASSQVSEETQYF.